A single T cell receptor beta chain is shown here with its context. Clones were read by immunoSEQ multiplex PCR, and TCRdb kept only the in-frame ones, dropping some. The sample holds some 79,000 clones, 89% seen once. The source of the sample is a study of control samples from healthy donors and cancer patients. Sequenced sample: blood. This sequence was found in a man between 45 and 60 years old in good health.

CDR3 region: CASSHSGETQYF. Written as DNA, the CDR3 is TGTGCCAGCAGTCATAGCGGAGAGACCCAGTACTTC. J is TRBJ2-5 and V is TRBV12-3 or TRBV12-4; D may be TRBD2 (6 bases). CDR3 length: 12 residues. V lost 5 bases and J lost 4, with 8 bases in between.